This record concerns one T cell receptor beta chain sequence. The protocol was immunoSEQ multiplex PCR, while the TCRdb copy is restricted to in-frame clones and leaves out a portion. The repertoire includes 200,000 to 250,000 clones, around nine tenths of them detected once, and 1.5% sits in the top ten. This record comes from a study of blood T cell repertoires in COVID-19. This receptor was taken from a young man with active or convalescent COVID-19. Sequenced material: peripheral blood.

CDR3 residues: CASSSLKRLAGGSYEQYF. CDR3 in DNA: TGTGCCAGCAGCTCCCTAAAGCGACTAGCGGGAGGATCCTACGAGCAGTACTTC. V usage is TRBV11-2 and J usage is TRBJ2-7, with 13 bases matching TRBD2. V lost 4 bases to trimming and J lost 1 base; unmatched junction nucleotides: 10. Per germline, CDR1 SGHAT and CDR2 FQNNGV. This CDR3 is built from 18 residues.